Below are 27 T cell receptor beta chains sequenced from a single sample in a study of blood T cell repertoires in COVID-19. Measured with immunoSEQ multiplex PCR; TCRdb has only the in-frame clones, and not every one. The sample yields fewer than 130,000 clones, approximately 90% seen once. Sequenced material: peripheral blood. These receptors were collected from a woman between 50 and 59 years old with acute or convalescent COVID-19.

The chain uses TRBV12-3 or TRBV12-4 and TRBJ1-1, with D tentatively TRBD1 (5 bases). V was shortened by 5 bases and J by 9 bases, with 16 bases between the two germline ends. This CDR3 region has 13 residues. CDR3 nucleotide sequence: TGTGCCAGCAGTATGGGCCCAGGGCCACAAGCTTTCTTT. Protein product: CASSMGPGPQAFF.

The V call is TRBV30, the J call TRBJ1-5, with D uncertain. V was pared by 2 bases and J by 0 bases, with 5 bases between. This CDR3 is 13 amino acids long. Germline CDR1 reads GTSNPN; CDR2 reads SVGIG (reference sequence). The DNA for the CDR3 is TGTGCCTGGAGTTCCGGTAGCAATCAGCCCCAGCATTTT. Residues: CAWSSGSNQPQHF.

The chain employs TRBV6-1 and TRBJ2-7, with D possibly matching TRBD1 (5 bases). The CDR3 runs 13 residues. The germline gives CDR1 MNHNS, CDR2 SASEGT. V gave up 2 bases and J gave up 4 bases, with 9 bases separating them. The CDR3 sequence is CASSENRQYEQYF. CDR3 DNA: TGTGCCAGCAGTGAAAACAGGCAATACGAGCAGTACTTC.

J is TRBJ1-6 and V is TRBV6-5; the match to TRBD1 covers 7 bases. The V gene's germline CDR1 is MNHEY and CDR2 SVGAGI. The V gene end was trimmed by 10 bases and the J gene end by 6 bases; junction bases not matched to a gene: 6. CDR3 size: 13 residues. CDR3: CATRGGTNSPLHF. CDR3 DNA: TGTGCCACCAGGGGGGGGACTAATTCACCCCTCCACTTT.

The chain employs TRBV18 and TRBJ2-5; 7 bases align to TRBD2. The CDR3 length is 15 residues. J lost 3 bases, V lost 2 bases, and 6 bases had no gene match. Germline values: CDR1 KGHSH, CDR2 LQKENI. CDR3 sequence (DNA): TGTGCCAGCTCACCAAGGTCAGGGAGGGAAGAGACCCAGTACTTC. This encodes CASSPRSGREETQYF.

This chain links TRBV6-5 with TRBJ2-7, with D perhaps matching TRBD2 (6 bases). Germline assignment: CDR1 MNHEY and CDR2 SVGAGI. Deletions cut 0 bases from V and 1 base from J, with 7 bases between. The CDR3 length is 14 residues. Here the CDR3 DNA reads TGTGCCAGCAGTTACTCAGGGACTTCCTACGAGCAGTACTTC. Amino acid sequence: CASSYSGTSYEQYF.

V gene TRBV6-6 combines with J gene TRBJ1-5; 9 bases agree with TRBD1. CDR1 is MNHNY and CDR2 is SVGAGI in the germline V gene (reference sequence). V lost 6 bases, J lost 6 bases, and 6 bases stayed unmatched. This CDR3 contains 14 residues. This CDR3 reads CASSPGTGFQPQHF. The CDR3 region has the DNA TGTGCCAGCAGCCCTGGGACAGGGTTTCAGCCCCAGCATTTT.

The chain recombines TRBV5-5 with TRBJ2-1; 11 positions agree with TRBD2. Germline lookup yields CDR1 SGHKS and CDR2 YYEKEE (reference sequence). V lost 4 bases and J lost 2; bases outside the gene matches: 2. The CDR3 totals 15 residues. The CDR3 protein is CASSDSGRAYNEQFF. CDR3 DNA sequence: TGTGCCAGCAGCGATAGCGGGAGGGCCTACAATGAGCAGTTCTTC. The variable domain in full, with the rest retrieved from reference TRBV5-5 and TRBJ2-1, is DAGVTQSPTHLIKTRGQQVTLRCSPISGHKSVSWYQQVLGQGPQFIFQYYEKEERGRGNFPDRFSARQFPNYSSELNVNALLLGDSALYLCASSDSGRAYNEQFFGPGTRLTVL.

The chain is built from TRBV11-2 and TRBJ2-5; weak D call: TRBD2 (5 bases). This CDR3 spans 14 amino acids. The germline V gene has CDR1 SGHAT and CDR2 FQNNGV. Trimming cost V 0 bases and J 6 bases, with 11 bases left between them. CDR3 nucleotide sequence: TGTGCCAGCAGCTTAGAAGCGGTTGGGAAGACCCAGTACTTC. Translation: CASSLEAVGKTQYF.

The rearrangement joins TRBV10-2 to TRBJ2-2; D is unresolved. The germline V and J ends were trimmed by 5 bases and 3 bases, with 13 bases remaining between them. Germline CDR1 reads WSHSY; CDR2 reads SAAADI. The CDR3 sequence is 15 residues long. CDR3 sequence: CASSLADRYTGELFF. The CDR3 nucleotides are TGCGCCAGCAGTTTAGCTGATCGTTACACCGGGGAGCTGTTTTTT.

This rearrangement joins TRBV5-1 to TRBJ2-3; TRBD2 matches 8 bases. Germline CDR1 and CDR2: SGHRS and YFSETQ. The CDR3 sequence is 15 residues long. Losses at the gene ends were 2 bases for V and 0 bases for J; bases not matched to a gene: 2. The CDR3 coding sequence is TGCGCCAGCAGCTTAGGACTAGCTAGCACAGATACGCAGTATTTT. Residues: CASSLGLASTDTQYF.

V and J are TRBV6-5 and TRBJ2-7, with TRBD1 matching over 9 bases. The ends lost 7 bases at V and 7 bases at J; junction bases unmatched: 11. Germline V gene sequence: CDR1 MNHEY, CDR2 SVGAGI. This CDR3 has 14 residues. The CDR3 sequence is CASKREDRGKEQYF. DNA of the CDR3: TGTGCCAGCAAAAGGGAGGACAGGGGTAAAGAGCAGTACTTC.

The V and J genes are TRBV6-5 and TRBJ1-1, with a tentative D call TRBD1 (5 bases). The germline CDR1 and CDR2 sequences are MNHEY and SVGAGI. The CDR3 sequence is 15 residues long. Deletions cut 0 bases from V and 5 bases from J, with 13 bases between. CDR3 nucleotides: TGTGCCAGCAGTTACTCGTTCCGGGGGGGGACTGAAGCTTTCTTT. Encoded protein: CASSYSFRGGTEAFF.

V and J are TRBV28 and TRBJ1-1; D gene unclear. The CDR3 sequence is 13 residues long. V lost 8 bases and J lost 1, with 11 bases in between. Germline V CDR1 and CDR2: MDHEN, SYDVKM. CDR3 loop: CASLPQPNTEAFF. CDR3 sequence (DNA): TGTGCCAGCCTTCCACAGCCGAACACTGAAGCTTTCTTT.

The chain links TRBV11-3 to TRBJ2-1, with D possibly matching TRBD1 (6 bases). The CDR3 extends over 15 amino acids. Germline V CDR1 and CDR2: SGHNT, YENEEA. The V end was cut by 6 bases, the J end by 4 bases, with 16 bases between. CDR3 sequence reads: CASSSGTRQYNEQFF. The CDR3 DNA sequence: TGTGCCAGCAGTTCTGGGACAAGGCAATACAATGAGCAGTTCTTC.

This clone was counted once. The chain joins TRBV27 to TRBJ2-3; 11 bases map to TRBD2. This CDR3 has 18 residues. The J segment lost 0 bases and the V segment lost 4 bases, leaving 9 bases of the junction unmatched. Germline lookup yields CDR1 MNHEY and CDR2 SMNVEV (reference sequence). The CDR3: CASSSTPGLAASTDTQYF. CDR3 sequence (DNA): TGTGCCAGCAGTTCGACCCCGGGACTAGCGGCTAGCACAGATACGCAGTATTTT.

The V and J genes are TRBV30 and TRBJ2-7, with 14 bases identical to TRBD2. Germline V gene sequence: CDR1 GTSNPN, CDR2 SVGIG (reference sequence). CDR3 size: 15 residues. The V gene end was trimmed by 3 bases and the J gene end by 6 bases; junction bases not matched to a gene: 7. CDR3 nucleotide sequence: TGTGCCTGGAGACGGGGACTAGCGGGAGTCGGCGAGCAGTACTTC. It translates to CAWRRGLAGVGEQYF.

This chain links TRBV28 with TRBJ2-7, with 7 positions matching TRBD2. This CDR3 region has 14 residues. CDR1 MDHEN and CDR2 SYDVKM come from the germline V gene. V was clipped by 10 bases and J by 2 bases; unmatched bases: 11. In DNA form, the CDR3 reads TGTGCCACCATGACTAGCTTCACAACCTACGAGCAGTACTTC. This translates into CATMTSFTTYEQYF.

This rearrangement joins TRBV15 to TRBJ1-3; 10 bases match TRBD1. The CDR3 is made up of 16 amino acids. V shed 1 base, J shed 4 bases, and the junction held 4 bases outside the gene matches. CDR1 is LNHNV and CDR2 is YYDKDF in the germline V gene (reference sequence). The DNA of the CDR3 is TGTGCCACCAGCAGAGGACAGGGGGCAACCGGAAACACCATATATTTT. Protein sequence: CATSRGQGATGNTIYF.

The V and J genes are TRBV9 and TRBJ2-7; 7 bases map to TRBD2. V shed 4 bases and J 2 bases; nucleotides not matched to a gene: 9. The CDR3 loop spans 15 amino acids. Germline assignment: CDR1 SGDLS and CDR2 YYNGEE. The CDR3 sequence is CASSRGRGGTYEQYF. The CDR3 DNA reads TGTGCCAGCAGCCGCGGGAGAGGAGGGACCTACGAGCAGTACTTC.

The CDR3 DNA is TGTGCCAGCAGTTTGTACCCCCCGGACAGGGGAGATGGCTACACCTTC. This translates into CASSLYPPDRGDGYTF. The genes are TRBV28 and TRBJ1-2; 9 nucleotides match TRBD1. The length of the CDR3 is 16 residues. Per germline, CDR1 MDHEN and CDR2 SYDVKM. Trimming at V came to 3 bases and at J to 6 bases, leaving 11 bases not matched to a gene.

The J gene is TRBJ2-1, the V gene TRBV18; 9 nucleotides align to TRBD1. The CDR3 sequence is 15 residues long. Trimming at V came to 1 base and at J to 6 bases, leaving 4 bases not matched to a gene. The germline CDR1 and CDR2 sequences are KGHSH and LQKENI. The CDR3 DNA is TGTGCCAGCTCACCACAGGGACAGGGAGTCAATGAGCAGTTCTTC. It specifies CASSPQGQGVNEQFF.

The rearrangement joins TRBV12-3 or TRBV12-4 to TRBJ1-3, with D uncertain. This CDR3 is 12 amino acids long. The V end was cut by 4 bases, the J end by 2 bases, with 3 bases between. CDR3 loop: CASSSAGNTIYF. In DNA, the CDR3 is TGTGCCAGCAGTTCCGCTGGAAACACCATATATTTT.

The chain links TRBV28 to TRBJ2-3, with D tentatively TRBD1 (5 bases). With 7 bases removed from V and 2 bases from J, the gap between germline ends came to 19 bases. The CDR3 has 16 residues. Looked up from germline, CDR1 is MDHEN and CDR2 is SYDVKM. CDR3 loop: CASTLGRSRYTDTQYF. The CDR3 DNA sequence: TGTGCCAGCACCTTGGGGCGGAGCCGGTACACAGATACGCAGTATTTT.

The genes are TRBV28 and TRBJ2-2, with 9 bases fitting TRBD1. Trimming took 10 bases from V and 5 from J; bases not matched to a gene: 5. Looked up from germline, CDR1 is MDHEN and CDR2 is SYDVKM. The CDR3 loop spans 13 amino acids. CDR3 in DNA: TGTGCCACCACAGGGGGCGTAACCGGGGAGCTGTTTTTT. Translation: CATTGGVTGELFF.

The V and J genes are TRBV7-8 and TRBJ1-6, with a tentative D call TRBD1 (6 bases). Germline values: CDR1 SGHVS, CDR2 FQNEAQ. V lost 2 bases, J lost 0 bases, and 8 bases lay in between. The CDR3 totals 16 residues. The CDR3 is CASSLIGGSYNSPLHF. In DNA, the CDR3 is TGTGCCAGCAGCTTAATAGGGGGCTCCTATAATTCACCCCTCCACTTT. Combining the CDR3 with reference TRBV7-8 and TRBJ1-6 gives the whole variable domain GAGVSQSPRYKVAKRGQDVALRCDPISGHVSLFWYQQALGQGPEFLTYFQNEAQLDKSGLPSDRFFAERPEGSVSTLKIQRTQQEDSAVYLCASSLIGGSYNSPLHFGNGTRLTVT.

This sequence joins TRBV6-4 and TRBJ1-2; D is uncertain. The CDR3 has 12 amino acids. Germline V gives CDR1 MRHNA, CDR2 SNTAGT. With 8 bases removed from V and 2 bases from J, the gap between germline ends came to 9 bases. The CDR3 here is CASYGENYGYTF. CDR3 in DNA: TGTGCCAGCTACGGGGAAAACTATGGCTACACCTTC.